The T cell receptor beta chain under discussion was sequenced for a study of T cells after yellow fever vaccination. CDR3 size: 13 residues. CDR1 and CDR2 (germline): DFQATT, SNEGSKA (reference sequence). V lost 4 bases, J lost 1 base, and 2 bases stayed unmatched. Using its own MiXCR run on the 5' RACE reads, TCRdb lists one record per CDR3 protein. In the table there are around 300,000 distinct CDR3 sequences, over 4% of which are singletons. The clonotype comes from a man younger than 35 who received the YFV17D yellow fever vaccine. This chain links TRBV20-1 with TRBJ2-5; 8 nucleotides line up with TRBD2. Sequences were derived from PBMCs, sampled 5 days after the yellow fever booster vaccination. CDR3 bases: TGCAGTGCTAACGGGGGGGCCCAAGAGACCCAGTACTTC. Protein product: CSANGGAQETQYF.